This T cell receptor beta chain was documented in a study of T cells in Graves' hyperthyroidism and ophthalmopathy. Whole-study results and caveats: Most thyroid clonotypes that were expanded above 0.001 also turned up in blood.

Concerning this clonotype itself: What it recognizes is unknown.

TCR beta CDR3 regions were amplified from RNA transcripts. The primer set for the first-round RT-PCR of the TCR CDR3 was HTBI. TCRdb re-analysed the multiplex PCR reads in MiXCR, keeping a single row per CDR3 protein. This sample has about 500,000 distinct CDR3 sequences, with about 46% found just once. Specimen: peripheral blood or thyroid tissue (not recorded which). This TCR was recovered from an adult woman with Graves' disease, either hyperthyroidism or ophthalmopathy (not recorded which).

The CDR3 sequence: CASSEGTGAVGYTF. The CDR3 DNA is TGTGCCAGCAGTGAGGGGACAGGGGCGGTGGGCTACACCTTC. V usage is TRBV2 and J usage is TRBJ1-2; TRBD1 agrees at 10 bases. V shed 3 bases and J 8 bases; nucleotides not matched to a gene: 6. Germline V gene sequence: CDR1 SNHLY, CDR2 FYNNEI. There are 14 residues in the CDR3.